A single sample is the source of the 26 T cell receptor beta chains below, sequenced in a study of blood T cell repertoires in COVID-19. The protocol was immunoSEQ multiplex PCR, while the TCRdb copy is restricted to in-frame clones and leaves out a portion. The sample holds around 300,000 clones, 89% seen once. Sequencing was carried out using peripheral blood. These receptors originate from a middle-aged woman who had recovered from COVID-19.

V is TRBV10-3 and J is TRBJ1-5; tentatively, D is TRBD1 (5 bases). This CDR3 is 16 amino acids long. Germline CDR1 ENHRY, CDR2 SYGVKD. Trimming left V 4 bases short and J 1 base short, with 14 bases between. CDR3 nucleotide sequence: TGTGCCATCAGTGCTAATGCGGGGGTGAGCAATCAGCCCCAGCATTTT. Encoded protein: CAISANAGVSNQPQHF.

This chain links TRBV6-5 with TRBJ1-5; possibly TRBD1 for D (5 bases). Trimming pared 5 bases from V and 2 bases from J, leaving 7 bases between. This CDR3 has 13 residues. The germline CDR1 and CDR2 sequences are MNHEY and SVGAGI. The CDR3 loop is CASSPGGNQPQHF. The DNA for the CDR3 is TGTGCCAGCAGTCCGGGGGGCAATCAGCCCCAGCATTTT.

This chain connects TRBV30 to TRBJ2-3; D possibly corresponds to TRBD1 (5 bases). Germline V gives CDR1 GTSNPN, CDR2 SVGIG (reference sequence). The CDR3 spans 13 residues. Trimming took 0 bases from V and 2 from J, leaving 6 bases between them. As DNA, the CDR3 is TGTGCCTGGAGTGTGGACAACACAGATACGCAGTATTTT. This encodes CAWSVDNTDTQYF.

The chain uses TRBV3-1 (or the pseudogene TRBV3-2) and TRBJ2-5; D is perhaps TRBD1 (6 bases). V lost 4 bases, J lost 4 bases, and 19 bases lay in between. The CDR3 consists of 16 residues. Germline CDR1 reads LGHDT; CDR2 reads YNNKEL (reference sequence). The CDR3 sequence: CASSPPLGHRVETQYF. The CDR3 DNA reads TGTGCCAGCAGCCCACCACTAGGTCACAGGGTAGAGACCCAGTACTTC.

Details on this clone: The junction differs from germline at one of its ends, possibly a read error. This sequence joins TRBV5-8 and TRBJ2-5, with TRBD1 matching over 9 bases. CDR3 size: 15 residues. Germline V gene lookup returns CDR1 SGHTS and CDR2 YDEGEE. CDR3 DNA: TGTGCTTCAGCGGAACAGGGGGCTGTGCAAGCGACCCAGTACTTC. It specifies CASAEQGAVQATQYF.

The chain couples TRBV27 to TRBJ2-2; 7 bases are a match to TRBD2. V shed 4 bases, J shed 6 bases, and the junction held 14 bases outside the gene matches. From germline, CDR1 is MNHEY and CDR2 SMNVEV (reference sequence). The CDR3 consists of 17 residues. CDR3 DNA: TGTGCCAGCAGTTATTCTAGCGGATCTTCGATGGCCGGGGAGCTGTTTTTT. This codes for CASSYSSGSSMAGELFF.

The rearrangement joins TRBV4-1 to TRBJ2-7; 8 bases are a match to TRBD2. V dropped 4 bases and J dropped 3; count of bases not matched to a gene: 8. Germline V gives CDR1 MGHRA, CDR2 YSYEKL. The CDR3 runs to 15 residues. CDR3 region: CASSPGGGLGYEQYF. CDR3 in DNA: TGCGCCAGCAGCCCGGGAGGGGGTTTAGGCTACGAGCAGTACTTC.

The chain carries TRBV11-2 and TRBJ2-3; TRBD2 matches 7 bases. The trim removed 2 bases at V and 0 bases at J, leaving 5 bases unmatched. In germline, CDR1 is SGHAT, CDR2 FQNNGV. The CDR3 is 16 amino acids. The CDR3: CASSLSLAASTDTQYF. The CDR3 DNA reads as TGTGCCAGCAGCTTATCTCTAGCGGCTAGCACAGATACGCAGTATTTT.

The table lists this clone with a few counts. The chain recombines TRBV12-3 or TRBV12-4 with TRBJ2-3, with D unresolved. CDR3 length: 12 amino acids. Between the trimmed V and J ends, which lost 5 bases and 2 bases, there was a span of 5 bases. Here the CDR3 reads CASSPFTDTQYF. The CDR3 nucleotides are TGTGCCAGCAGTCCCTTCACAGATACGCAGTATTTT.

This rearrangement joins TRBV11-2 to TRBJ1-6; D gene unclear. The V gene's germline CDR1 is SGHAT and CDR2 FQNNGV. The V end lost 2 bases, the J end lost 8 bases, and 10 bases lay between the germline ends. The CDR3 covers 14 residues. This CDR3 reads CASSLTPPYSPLHF. For the CDR3, the DNA is TGTGCCAGCAGCTTAACACCGCCCTATTCACCCCTCCACTTT.

J is TRBJ2-1 and V is TRBV18; 12 bases are a match to TRBD2. The CDR3 covers 19 residues. CDR1 and CDR2 (germline): KGHSH, LQKENI. J gave up 7 bases and V 3 bases, and 16 bases lay outside the gene matches. This chain's CDR3 is CASSPRDKRLAGATNEQFF. Here the CDR3 DNA reads TGTGCCAGCTCACCGAGAGATAAGAGACTAGCGGGAGCCACAAATGAGCAGTTCTTC.

The chain couples TRBV30 to TRBJ2-3, with TRBD2 matching over 11 bases. CDR1 is GTSNPN, CDR2 SVGIG, per germline (reference sequence). The CDR3 runs to 16 residues. Unmatched junction bases numbered 4, after V lost 0 bases and J lost 2 bases. Written as DNA, the CDR3 is TGTGCCTGGAGTGTAGGTAGCGGGGGGGACACAGATACGCAGTATTTT. Translation: CAWSVGSGGDTDTQYF.

V is TRBV3-1 (or the pseudogene TRBV3-2) and J is TRBJ2-7; 7 bases align to TRBD2. V shed 0 bases, J shed 6 bases, and the junction held 8 bases outside the gene matches. Germline V gene lookup returns CDR1 LGHDT and CDR2 YNNKEL (reference sequence). CDR3 length equals 15 residues. The CDR3: CASSQEWLADSEQYF. The CDR3 nucleotides are TGTGCCAGCAGCCAAGAGTGGCTAGCGGATTCCGAGCAGTACTTC.

Of note for this clone: Other DNA sequences from this sample encode an identical CDR3 as well. The V call is TRBV2, the J call TRBJ2-7; 7 bases fit TRBD2. The CDR3 has 13 amino acids. Germline loops: CDR1 SNHLY, CDR2 FYNNEI. V shed 7 bases and J 1 base; nucleotides not matched to a gene: 4. CDR3 DNA: TGTGCCAGCACGCTAGCGGATTCCTACGAGCAGTACTTC. It codes for CASTLADSYEQYF.

This clone has a handful of counts. V and J are TRBV19 and TRBJ2-2; TRBD1 aligns across 12 bases. This CDR3 contains 16 residues. Germline CDR1 and CDR2: LNHDA and SQIVND (reference sequence). V gave up 6 bases and J gave up 2 bases; unmatched junction bases: 4. This chain's CDR3 is CASRGQGASNTGELFF. CDR3 bases: TGTGCCAGTAGGGGACAGGGGGCATCCAACACCGGGGAGCTGTTTTTT.

The rearrangement joins TRBV2 to TRBJ2-6, with TRBD2 as a possible D gene (6 bases). CDR1 and CDR2 (germline): SNHLY, FYNNEI. The CDR3 totals 15 residues. V gave up 6 bases and J gave up 0 bases, with 9 bases separating them. For the CDR3, the DNA is TGTGCCAGCAGCGGACTAAGCTCTGGGGCCAACGTCCTGACTTTC. This encodes CASSGLSSGANVLTF.

The genes are TRBV21-1 and TRBJ2-3; the table's D call, TRBD2, has no DNA check behind it. TRBV21-1 is shown as a pseudogene. The CDR3 is made up of 16 amino acids. The CDR3 here is CASSKEVLGCTDTQYF. The DNA of the CDR3 is TGTGCCAGCAGCAAAGAGGTCCTAGGCTGCACAGATACGCAGTATTTT.

The chain uses TRBV12-3 or TRBV12-4 and TRBJ1-3, with a weak D call TRBD1 (5 bases). V gave up 6 bases and J gave up 3 bases, with 9 bases separating them. The CDR3 contains 13 residues. The CDR3: CASSRGGGNTIYF. CDR3 nucleotides: TGTGCCAGCAGCCGGGGGGGTGGAAACACCATATATTTT.

This clone has just a few counts. This chain uses TRBV24-1 with TRBJ2-2; 7 bases are a match to TRBD1. Per the germline V gene, CDR1 is KGHDR and CDR2 is SFDVKD. The CDR3 length is 14 residues. V trimming: 3 bases; J trimming: 3 bases; junction bases outside the gene matches: 0. The CDR3 is CATSDDRDTGELFF. CDR3 coding DNA: TGTGCCACCAGTGATGACAGGGACACCGGGGAGCTGTTTTTT.

V usage is TRBV19 and J usage is TRBJ2-1; 8 nucleotides line up with TRBD1. There are 14 residues in the CDR3. With 10 bases clipped from V and 1 base from J, the junction kept 6 bases outside the gene matches. Germline lookup yields CDR1 LNHDA and CDR2 SQIVND (reference sequence). CDR3 region: CAILRGRSYNEQFF. In nucleotides, the CDR3 is TGTGCCATCCTCAGGGGGCGATCCTACAATGAGCAGTTCTTC.

The rearrangement uses TRBV11-3 and TRBJ1-1; D perhaps matches TRBD1 (6 bases). The CDR3 spans 16 residues. Deletions cut 1 base from V and 4 bases from J, with 16 bases between. Germline V lookup: CDR1 SGHNT, CDR2 YENEEA. CDR3 protein: CASSLGWGGGFTEAFF. In DNA, the CDR3 is TGTGCCAGCAGCTTAGGGTGGGGAGGGGGTTTCACTGAAGCTTTCTTT.

This clone was seen more than once but under ten times. V usage is TRBV4-2 and J usage is TRBJ2-3; 10 bases align to TRBD1. With V trimmed by 3 bases and J by 8 bases, 8 bases remained unmatched. This CDR3 has 15 amino acids. Germline V gene data show CDR1 as LGHNA and CDR2 as YNFKEQ. The CDR3 loop reads CASSQGQGLGGTQYF. CDR3 bases: TGTGCCAGCAGCCAGGGACAGGGGTTGGGGGGTACGCAGTATTTT.

CDR3 sequence: CASSESGGHSPGREQYF. In DNA form, the CDR3 reads TGTGCCAGCAGTGAAAGTGGGGGCCACTCACCTGGGCGCGAGCAGTACTTC. V is TRBV6-1 and J is TRBJ2-7; perhaps TRBD1 as D (6 bases). CDR3 length: 17 amino acids. CDR1 and CDR2 (germline): MNHNS, SASEGT. V shed 2 bases and J shed 6 bases, with 23 bases lying between them.

The rearrangement joins TRBV7-2 to TRBJ2-3, with TRBD2 as a possible D gene (5 bases). V was pared by 5 bases and J by 2 bases, with 23 bases between. CDR1 and CDR2 (germline): SGHTA, FQGNSA. The CDR3 is 18 residues long. The CDR3 region is CASSHPGSVGYLTDTQYF. The CDR3 DNA reads TGTGCCAGCAGCCACCCGGGATCGGTTGGGTACCTCACAGATACGCAGTATTTT.

The J gene is TRBJ2-7, the V gene TRBV27; possibly TRBD2 for D (5 bases). The CDR3 has 16 residues. The germline V gene has CDR1 MNHEY and CDR2 SMNVEV (reference sequence). The V end was cut by 1 base, the J end by 3 bases, with 16 bases between. CDR3: CASSLLYRGVGYEQYF. The CDR3 region has the DNA TGTGCCAGCAGTTTATTGTATCGGGGTGTGGGCTACGAGCAGTACTTC.

This clone occurred once. V gene TRBV18 combines with J gene TRBJ1-1, with D uncertain. Trimming removed 6 bases at V and 1 base at J, with 9 bases between. CDR3 size: 13 residues. CDR1 is KGHSH, CDR2 LQKENI, per germline. The CDR3 sequence is CASSASRNTEAFF. CDR3 DNA: TGTGCCAGCTCCGCTAGCCGGAACACTGAAGCTTTCTTT.